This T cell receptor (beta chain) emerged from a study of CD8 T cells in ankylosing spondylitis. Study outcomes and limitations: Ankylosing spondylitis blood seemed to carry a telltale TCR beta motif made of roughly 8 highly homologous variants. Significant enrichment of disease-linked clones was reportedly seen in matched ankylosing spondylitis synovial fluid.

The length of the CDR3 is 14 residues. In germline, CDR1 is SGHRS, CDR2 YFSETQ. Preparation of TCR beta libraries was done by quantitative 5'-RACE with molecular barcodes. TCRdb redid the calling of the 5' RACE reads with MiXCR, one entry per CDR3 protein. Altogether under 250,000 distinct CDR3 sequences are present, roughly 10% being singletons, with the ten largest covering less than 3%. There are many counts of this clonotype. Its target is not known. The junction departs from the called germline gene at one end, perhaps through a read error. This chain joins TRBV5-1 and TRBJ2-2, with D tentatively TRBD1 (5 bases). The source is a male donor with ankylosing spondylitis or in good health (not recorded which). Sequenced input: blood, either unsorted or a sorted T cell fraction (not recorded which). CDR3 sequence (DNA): TGCGCCAGCAGTTTGGACATATACACCGGGGAGCTGTTTTTT. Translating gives CASSLDIYTGELFF.